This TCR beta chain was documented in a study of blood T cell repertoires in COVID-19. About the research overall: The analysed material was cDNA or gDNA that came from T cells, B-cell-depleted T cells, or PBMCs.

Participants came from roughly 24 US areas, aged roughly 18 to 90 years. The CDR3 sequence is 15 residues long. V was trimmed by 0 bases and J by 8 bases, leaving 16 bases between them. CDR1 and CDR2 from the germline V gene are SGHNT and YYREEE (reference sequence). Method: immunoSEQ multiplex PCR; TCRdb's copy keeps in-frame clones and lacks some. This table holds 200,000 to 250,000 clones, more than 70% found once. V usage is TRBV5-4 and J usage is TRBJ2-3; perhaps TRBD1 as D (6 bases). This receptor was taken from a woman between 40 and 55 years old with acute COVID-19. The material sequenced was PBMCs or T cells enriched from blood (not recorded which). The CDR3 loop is CASSLGDRSQGTQYF. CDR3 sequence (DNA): TGTGCCAGCAGCTTGGGCGACAGGAGCCAGGGTACGCAGTATTTT.